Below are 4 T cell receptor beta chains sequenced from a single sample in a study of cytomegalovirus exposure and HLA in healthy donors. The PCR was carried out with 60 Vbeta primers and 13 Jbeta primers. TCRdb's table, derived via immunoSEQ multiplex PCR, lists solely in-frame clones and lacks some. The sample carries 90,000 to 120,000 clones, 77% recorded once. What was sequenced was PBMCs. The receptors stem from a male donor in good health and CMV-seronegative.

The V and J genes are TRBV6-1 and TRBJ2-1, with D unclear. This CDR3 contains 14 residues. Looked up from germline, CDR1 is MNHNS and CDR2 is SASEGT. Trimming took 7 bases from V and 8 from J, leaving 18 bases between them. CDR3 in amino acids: CASTEGPALYEQFF. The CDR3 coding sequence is TGTGCCAGCACCGAAGGTCCAGCGCTGTATGAGCAGTTCTTC.

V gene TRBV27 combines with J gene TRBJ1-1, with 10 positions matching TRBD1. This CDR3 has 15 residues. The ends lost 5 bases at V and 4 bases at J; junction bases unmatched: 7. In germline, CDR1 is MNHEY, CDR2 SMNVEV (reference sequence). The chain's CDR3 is CASSLKRTGGTEAFF. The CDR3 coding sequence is TGTGCCAGCAGTCTAAAGAGGACAGGGGGCACTGAAGCTTTCTTT.

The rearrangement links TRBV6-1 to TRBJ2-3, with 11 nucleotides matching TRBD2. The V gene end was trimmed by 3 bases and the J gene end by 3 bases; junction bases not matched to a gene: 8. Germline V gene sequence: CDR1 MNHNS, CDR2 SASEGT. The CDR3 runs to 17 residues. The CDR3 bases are TGTGCCAGCAGTGACCCCACACTAGCGGGAGTTACAGATACGCAGTATTTT. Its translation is CASSDPTLAGVTDTQYF.

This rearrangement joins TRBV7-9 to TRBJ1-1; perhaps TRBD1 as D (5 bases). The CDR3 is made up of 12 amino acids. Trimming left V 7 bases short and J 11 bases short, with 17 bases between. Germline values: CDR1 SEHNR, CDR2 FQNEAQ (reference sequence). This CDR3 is CASTRSGESAFF. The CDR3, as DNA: TGTGCCAGCACTAGATCGGGGGAGTCGGCTTTCTTT.